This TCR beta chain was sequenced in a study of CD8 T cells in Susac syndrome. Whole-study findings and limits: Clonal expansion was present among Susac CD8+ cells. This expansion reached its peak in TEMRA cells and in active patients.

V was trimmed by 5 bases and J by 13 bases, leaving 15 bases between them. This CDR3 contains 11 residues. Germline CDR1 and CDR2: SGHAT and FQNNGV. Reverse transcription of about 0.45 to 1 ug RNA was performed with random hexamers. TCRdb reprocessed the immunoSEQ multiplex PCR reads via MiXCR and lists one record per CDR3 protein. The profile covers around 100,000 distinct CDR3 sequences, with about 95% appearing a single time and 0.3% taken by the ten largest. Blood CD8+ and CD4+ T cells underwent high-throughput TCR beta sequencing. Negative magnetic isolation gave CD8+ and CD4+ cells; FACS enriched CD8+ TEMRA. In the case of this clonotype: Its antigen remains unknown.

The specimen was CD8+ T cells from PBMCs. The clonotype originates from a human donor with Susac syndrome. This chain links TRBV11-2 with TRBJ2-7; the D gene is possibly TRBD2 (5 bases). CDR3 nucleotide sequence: TGTGCCAGCAGCCGAGACGGGGTGGTTTACTTC. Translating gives CASSRDGVVYF. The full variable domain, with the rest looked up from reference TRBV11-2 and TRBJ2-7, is EAGVAQSPRYKIIEKRQSVAFWCNPISGHATLYWYQQILGQGPKLLIQFQNNGVVDDSQLPKDRFSAERLKGVDSTLKIQPAKLEDSAVYLCASSRDGVVYFGPGTRLTVT.